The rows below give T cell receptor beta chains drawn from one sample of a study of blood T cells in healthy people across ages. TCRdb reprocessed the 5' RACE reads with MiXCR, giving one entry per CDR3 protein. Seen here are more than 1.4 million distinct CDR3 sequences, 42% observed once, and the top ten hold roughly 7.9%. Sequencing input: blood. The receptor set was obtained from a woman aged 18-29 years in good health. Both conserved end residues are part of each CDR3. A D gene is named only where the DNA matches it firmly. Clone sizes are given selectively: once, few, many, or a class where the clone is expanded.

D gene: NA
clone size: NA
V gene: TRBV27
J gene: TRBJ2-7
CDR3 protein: CASRSLGLPSYEQYF
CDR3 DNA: TGTGCCAGCAGATCCTTAGGACTACCCTCCTACGAGCAGTACTTC

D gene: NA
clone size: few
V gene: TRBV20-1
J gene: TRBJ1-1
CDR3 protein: CSASPGRVVVNTEAFF
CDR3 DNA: TGCAGTGCTTCCCCGGGTAGGGTAGTTGTGAACACTGAAGCTTTCTTT

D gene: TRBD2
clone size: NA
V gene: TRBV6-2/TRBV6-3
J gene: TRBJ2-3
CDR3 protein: CASSRTSGRLLPQYF
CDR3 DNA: TGTGCCAGCAGCCGGACTAGCGGGAGACTGCTCCCGCAGTATTTT

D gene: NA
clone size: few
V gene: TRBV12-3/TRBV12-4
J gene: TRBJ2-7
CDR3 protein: CASSLIQGGIYEQYF
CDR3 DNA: TGTGCCAGCAGTTTAATCCAGGGGGGGATTTACGAGCAGTACTTC

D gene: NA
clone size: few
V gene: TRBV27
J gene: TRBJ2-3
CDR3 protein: CASSLSGGAPDTQYF
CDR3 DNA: TGTGCCAGCAGTTTATCGGGGGGGGCCCCAGATACGCAGTATTTT

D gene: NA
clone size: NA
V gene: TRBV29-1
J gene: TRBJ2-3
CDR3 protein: CSVEATGTQYF
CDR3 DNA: TGCAGCGTTGAGGCCACAGGTACGCAGTATTTT

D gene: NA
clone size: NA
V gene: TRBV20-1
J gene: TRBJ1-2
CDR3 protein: CSLSGGIYGYTF
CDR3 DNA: TGCAGCCTGTCAGGCGGTATCTATGGCTACACCTTC

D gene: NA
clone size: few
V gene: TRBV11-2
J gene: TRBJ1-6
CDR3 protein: CASSLGPGANSPLHF
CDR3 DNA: TGTGCCAGCAGCTTAGGGCCGGGGGCTAATTCACCCCTCCACTTT

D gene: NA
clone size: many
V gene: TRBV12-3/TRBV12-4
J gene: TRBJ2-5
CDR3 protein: CASETAGTQYF
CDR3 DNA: TGTGCCAGCGAGACGGCGGGGACCCAGTACTTC

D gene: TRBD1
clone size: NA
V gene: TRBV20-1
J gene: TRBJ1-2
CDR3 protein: CSAPGTGGYGYTF
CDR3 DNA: TGCAGTGCGCCCGGGACAGGGGGTTATGGCTACACCTTC

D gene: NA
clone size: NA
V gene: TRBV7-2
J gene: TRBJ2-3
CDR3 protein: CAGGGKLTDTQYF
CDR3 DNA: TGTGCCGGAGGGGGCAAACTCACAGATACGCAGTATTTT

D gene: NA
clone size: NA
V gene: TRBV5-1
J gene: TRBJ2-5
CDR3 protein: CASILLGETQYF
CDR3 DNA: TGCGCCAGCATCTTATTGGGGGAGACCCAGTACTTC

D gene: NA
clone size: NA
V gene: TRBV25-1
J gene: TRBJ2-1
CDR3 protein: CASSESVVNPGNEQFF
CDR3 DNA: TGTGCCAGCAGTGAATCTGTAGTGAATCCGGGCAATGAGCAGTTCTTC

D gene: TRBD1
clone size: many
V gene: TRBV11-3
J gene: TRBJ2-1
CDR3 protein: CASSLGDRSYNEQFF
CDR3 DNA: TGTGCCAGCAGCTTAGGGGACAGGTCCTACAATGAGCAGTTCTTC

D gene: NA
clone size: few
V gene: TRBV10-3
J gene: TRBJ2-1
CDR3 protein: CAISEGVAMNEQFF
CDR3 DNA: TGTGCCATCAGTGAGGGGGTAGCAATGAATGAGCAGTTCTTC

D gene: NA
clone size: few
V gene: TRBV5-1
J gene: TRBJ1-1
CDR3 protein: CASSVVGYTEAFF
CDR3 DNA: TGCGCCAGCAGCGTCGTAGGCTACACTGAAGCTTTCTTT

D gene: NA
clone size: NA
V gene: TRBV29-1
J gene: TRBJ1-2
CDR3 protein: CSVGTQRDGYTF
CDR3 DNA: TGCAGCGTAGGGACACAGAGGGATGGCTACACCTTC

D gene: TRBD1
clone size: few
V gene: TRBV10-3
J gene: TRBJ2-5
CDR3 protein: CAISESLTGGETQYF
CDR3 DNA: TGTGCCATCAGTGAGTCCCTGACAGGGGGAGAGACCCAGTACTTC

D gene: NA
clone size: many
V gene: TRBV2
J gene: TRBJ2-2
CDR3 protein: CASSGTGELFF
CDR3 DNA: TGTGCCAGCAGTGGCACCGGGGAGCTGTTTTTT

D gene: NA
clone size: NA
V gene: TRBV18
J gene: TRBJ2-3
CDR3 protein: CASSPKGAGSTDTQYF
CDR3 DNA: TGTGCCAGCTCCCCAAAAGGGGCGGGCTCCACAGATACGCAGTATTTT

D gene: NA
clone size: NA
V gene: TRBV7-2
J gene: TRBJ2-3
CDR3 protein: CASLVRQYISSTDTQYF
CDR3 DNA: TGTGCCAGCCTCGTGAGACAGTATATTTCTAGCACAGATACGCAGTATTTT

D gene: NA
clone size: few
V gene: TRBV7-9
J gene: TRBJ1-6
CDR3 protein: CASSLAPQGINSPLHF
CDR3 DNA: TGTGCCAGCAGCTTAGCGCCCCAGGGGATCAATTCACCCCTCCACTTT